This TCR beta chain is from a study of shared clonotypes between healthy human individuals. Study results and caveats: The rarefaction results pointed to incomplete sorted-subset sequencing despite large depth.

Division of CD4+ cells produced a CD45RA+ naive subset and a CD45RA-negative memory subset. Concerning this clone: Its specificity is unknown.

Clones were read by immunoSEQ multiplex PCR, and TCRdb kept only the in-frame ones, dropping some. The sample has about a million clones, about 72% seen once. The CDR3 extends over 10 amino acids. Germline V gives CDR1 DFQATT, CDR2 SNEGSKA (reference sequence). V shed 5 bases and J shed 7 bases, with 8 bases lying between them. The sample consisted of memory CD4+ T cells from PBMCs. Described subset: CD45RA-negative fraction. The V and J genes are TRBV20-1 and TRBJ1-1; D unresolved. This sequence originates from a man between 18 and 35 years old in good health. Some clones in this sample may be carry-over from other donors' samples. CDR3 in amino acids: CSALRNEAFF. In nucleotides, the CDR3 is TGCAGTGCTCTTCGGAATGAAGCTTTCTTT.